The 30 T cell receptor beta chains in this list originate from one sample, sequenced in a study of T cell responses to AZD1222 COVID-19 vaccine. Produced via immunoSEQ multiplex PCR; TCRdb's table is partial and in-frame only. Of approximately 140,000 clones listed, roughly nine tenths are singletons. The source material was peripheral blood, sampled 28 days after the second AZD1222 dose. The receptors derive from an adult who received the AZD1222 COVID-19 vaccine.

The CDR3 region has the DNA TGTGCCAGTAGTGGGAGCAGGGCGGGAACAGATACGCAGTATTTT. This codes for CASSGSRAGTDTQYF. The chain carries TRBV19 and TRBJ2-3, with D perhaps matching TRBD2 (6 bases). V was shortened by 5 bases and J by 3 bases, with 15 bases between the two germline ends. CDR3 size: 15 residues. Germline V gene lookup returns CDR1 LNHDA and CDR2 SQIVND (reference sequence).

In its sample, this clone was seen once. The chain uses TRBV9 and TRBJ1-1, with 11 bases lining up with TRBD1. Germline V gives CDR1 SGDLS, CDR2 YYNGEE. CDR3 length: 16 amino acids. Trimming cost V 4 bases and J 7 bases; bases outside gene matches: 12. CDR3: CASSPRGGQGEVEAFF. The CDR3 DNA sequence: TGTGCCAGCAGCCCGAGAGGGGGACAGGGGGAGGTTGAAGCTTTCTTT. Based on the CDR3 plus reference TRBV9 and TRBJ1-1, the full variable domain is DSGVTQTPKHLITATGQRVTLRCSPRSGDLSVYWYQQSLDQGLQFLIQYYNGEERAKGNILERFSAQQFPDLHSELNLSSLELGDSALYFCASSPRGGQGEVEAFFGQGTRLTVV.

This clone came up once. The V call is TRBV11-2, the J call TRBJ1-6; TRBD1 is a possible D gene (6 bases). The CDR3 is 13 amino acids. The V gene lost 4 bases and the J gene lost 8 bases, with 9 bases spanning the gap. Germline V gene data show CDR1 as SGHAT and CDR2 as FQNNGV. CDR3 coding DNA: TGTGCCAGCAGCTGGACAGACGATTCACCCCTCCACTTT. It yields the protein CASSWTDDSPLHF.

CDR3 sequence: CASSSGTEVYEQYF. DNA of the CDR3: TGTGCCAGCAGCTCTGGGACGGAAGTCTACGAGCAGTACTTC. The gene calls are TRBV5-6 and TRBJ2-7; TRBD1 or TRBD2 may be the D gene (5 bases each). V was pared by 3 bases and J by 3 bases, with 13 bases between. This CDR3 has 14 amino acids. Germline V gene sequence: CDR1 SGHDT, CDR2 YYEEEE.

The genes are TRBV15 and TRBJ2-1; 9 bases agree with TRBD2. Germline CDR1 reads LNHNV; CDR2 reads YYDKDF (reference sequence). The V gene end was trimmed by 5 bases and the J gene end by 5 bases; junction bases not matched to a gene: 4. CDR3 length: 14 residues. CDR3 DNA sequence: TGTGCCACCAGCGTAGCGGGAGTTAACAATGAGCAGTTCTTC. Encoded protein: CATSVAGVNNEQFF.

This rearrangement joins TRBV5-1 to TRBJ2-7; TRBD2 matches 7 bases. V gave up 0 bases and J gave up 4 bases; unmatched junction bases: 13. The CDR3 is 17 residues long. Germline values: CDR1 SGHRS, CDR2 YFSETQ. As DNA, the CDR3 is TGCGCCAGCAGCTTGGATTGGGGTGCGGGGGACTATTACGAGCAGTACTTC. Translated: CASSLDWGAGDYYEQYF.

This sequence joins TRBV5-5 and TRBJ2-1; D is ambiguous. The CDR3 spans 13 residues. Germline V CDR1 and CDR2: SGHKS, YYEKEE (reference sequence). V was clipped by 4 bases and J by 9 bases, with 14 bases between them. CDR3 in amino acids: CASSLTASAEQFF. For the CDR3, the DNA is TGTGCCAGCAGCCTAACAGCGTCCGCTGAGCAGTTCTTC.

The rearrangement links TRBV10-3 to TRBJ2-5; 8 nucleotides match TRBD1. The CDR3 is made up of 15 amino acids. V lost 0 bases, J lost 2 bases, and 2 bases stayed unmatched. The germline gives CDR1 ENHRY, CDR2 SYGVKD. This CDR3 reads CAISESRTGQETQYF. CDR3 coding DNA: TGTGCCATCAGTGAGTCTAGGACAGGGCAAGAGACCCAGTACTTC.

This clone was seen just once. The chain uses TRBV9 and TRBJ1-2, with 7 bases matching TRBD1. The CDR3 consists of 15 residues. The V and J ends lost 0 bases and 1 base, in that order; junction bases with no gene match: 3. Germline V gene lookup returns CDR1 SGDLS and CDR2 YYNGEE. The CDR3 spells CASSVVGGNNYGYTF. The CDR3 nucleotides read TGTGCCAGCAGCGTAGTAGGGGGCAATAACTATGGCTACACCTTC.

The chain has TRBV24-1 and TRBJ2-3; 10 positions agree with TRBD1. Trimming took 3 bases from V and 1 from J; bases not matched to a gene: 3. The CDR3 runs to 16 residues. The germline V gene has CDR1 KGHDR and CDR2 SFDVKD. The CDR3 nucleotides are TGTGCCACCAGTGATGACAGGGGGCTCGGCACAGATACGCAGTATTTT. Its translation is CATSDDRGLGTDTQYF.

By proportion, this clone is large. V and J are TRBV4-1 and TRBJ1-1; unclear D gene. This CDR3 region has 15 residues. Trimming cost V 4 bases and J 1 base, with 13 bases left between them. Germline V CDR1 and CDR2: MGHRA, YSYEKL. This CDR3 is CASSLSVGSNTEAFF. The DNA of the CDR3 is TGCGCCAGCAGCCTTTCAGTGGGTTCGAACACTGAAGCTTTCTTT.

V is TRBV5-1 and J is TRBJ2-1; the D gene could be TRBD1 or TRBD2 (5 bases each). Germline-derived CDR1 and CDR2 are SGHRS and YFSETQ. The CDR3 consists of 14 residues. Between the trimmed V and J ends, which lost 10 bases and 6 bases, there was a span of 20 bases. The CDR3 reads CALPGGDLANEQFF. As DNA, the CDR3 is TGCGCCCTTCCCGGTGGGGACCTCGCCAATGAGCAGTTCTTC.

The rearrangement links TRBV18 to TRBJ1-3; D is undetermined. The V gene's germline CDR1 is KGHSH and CDR2 LQKENI. The CDR3 extends over 16 amino acids. V was cut by 0 bases and J by 2 bases, with 11 bases left in between. CDR3 DNA: TGTGCCAGCTCACCACCGAACACAAGGGCTGGAAACACCATATATTTT. Translating it yields CASSPPNTRAGNTIYF.

J is TRBJ1-5 and V is TRBV9; a weak D match, TRBD1 (5 bases). The germline V and J ends were trimmed by 0 bases and 4 bases, with 11 bases remaining between them. The CDR3 totals 15 residues. The germline gives CDR1 SGDLS, CDR2 YYNGEE. The CDR3 here is CASSVAGGANQPQHF. CDR3 bases: TGTGCCAGCAGCGTAGCCGGGGGTGCTAATCAGCCCCAGCATTTT. The full variable domain, in which reference TRBV9 and TRBJ1-5 provide the parts outside the CDR3, is DSGVTQTPKHLITATGQRVTLRCSPRSGDLSVYWYQQSLDQGLQFLIQYYNGEERAKGNILERFSAQQFPDLHSELNLSSLELGDSALYFCASSVAGGANQPQHFGDGTRLSIL.

The chain links TRBV6-5 to TRBJ1-5, with D tentatively TRBD1 (5 bases). The germline CDR1 and CDR2 sequences are MNHEY and SVGAGI. Trimming stripped 9 bases from V and 2 bases from J, with 8 bases between. CDR3 length: 12 amino acids. CDR3 DNA: TGTGCCAGTGTGGGGGGCAATCAGCCCCAGCATTTT. This gives the protein CASVGGNQPQHF.

The rearrangement joins TRBV18 to TRBJ2-7, with D perhaps given as TRBD1 or TRBD2 (5 bases each). The germline V and J ends were trimmed by 4 bases and 3 bases, with 13 bases remaining between them. Germline CDR1 KGHSH, CDR2 LQKENI. The CDR3 is 14 amino acids. The chain's CDR3 is CASSRDGILYEQYV. CDR3 DNA: TGTGCCAGCTCACGGGACGGGATCCTCTACGAGCAGTACGTC.

The V gene is TRBV7-2, the J gene TRBJ1-5; TRBD1 matches 9 bases. The V and J ends lost 5 bases and 3 bases, in that order; junction bases with no gene match: 5. This CDR3 has 15 amino acids. Germline-derived CDR1 and CDR2 are SGHTA and FQGNSA. CDR3 region: CASSRGQGINQPQHF. The CDR3 region has the DNA TGTGCCAGCAGCAGGGGACAGGGCATCAATCAGCCCCAGCATTTT.

This sequence joins TRBV7-2 and TRBJ1-2, with D unclear. Germline lookup yields CDR1 SGHTA and CDR2 FQGNSA. This CDR3 spans 15 amino acids. V shed 3 bases and J shed 8 bases, with 19 bases lying between them. This CDR3 is CASSFPTRSAGGYTF. The CDR3, as DNA: TGTGCCAGCAGCTTTCCGACACGCTCTGCGGGAGGCTACACCTTC.

The chain is built from TRBV30 and TRBJ1-1; 7 nucleotides line up with TRBD1. V lost 5 bases and J lost 3; bases outside the gene matches: 6. Germline V gene data show CDR1 as GTSNPN and CDR2 as SVGIG (reference sequence). The CDR3 is 13 residues long. The CDR3: CAWATTGDTEAFF. The CDR3, as DNA: TGTGCCTGGGCCACCACAGGGGACACTGAAGCTTTCTTT.

CDR3: CASSFMTGGNQPQHF. Here the CDR3 DNA reads TGTGCCAGCAGTTTCATGACAGGGGGAAATCAGCCCCAGCATTTT. The V and J genes are TRBV27 and TRBJ1-5, with 9 positions matching TRBD1. The CDR3 has 15 residues. Trimming took 3 bases from V and 4 from J; bases not matched to a gene: 4. Germline-derived CDR1 and CDR2 are MNHEY and SMNVEV (reference sequence).

CDR3 in amino acids: CASGGRDSNQPQHF. The CDR3 region has the DNA TGTGCCAGCGGCGGGCGCGATAGCAATCAGCCCCAGCATTTT. V gene TRBV6-5 combines with J gene TRBJ1-5; D unresolved. The V end was cut by 8 bases, the J end by 0 bases, with 11 bases between. CDR1 MNHEY and CDR2 SVGAGI come from the germline V gene. This CDR3 comprises 14 residues.

This chain uses TRBV24-1 with TRBJ2-1; D is ambiguous. Trimming pared 4 bases from V and 9 bases from J, leaving 9 bases between. The CDR3 totals 12 residues. CDR1 KGHDR and CDR2 SFDVKD come from the germline V gene. CDR3 DNA: TGTGCCACCAGTGACCTCGAAGGTGAGCAGTTCTTC. Encoded protein: CATSDLEGEQFF.

J is TRBJ2-1 and V is TRBV9; no definite D call. V was trimmed by 3 bases and J by 0 bases, leaving 16 bases between them. CDR3 length: 17 amino acids. The germline V gene encodes CDR1 SGDLS and CDR2 YYNGEE. This CDR3 reads CASSAKAQPLSYNEQFF. The DNA of the CDR3 is TGTGCCAGCAGCGCGAAGGCCCAGCCGCTCTCCTACAATGAGCAGTTCTTC.

The table lists this clone with a count of one. The rearrangement links TRBV5-6 to TRBJ1-1; 7 nucleotides align to TRBD1. V dropped 0 bases and J dropped 5; count of bases not matched to a gene: 13. CDR3 size: 17 residues. Germline V gene data show CDR1 as SGHDT and CDR2 as YYEEEE. In DNA, the CDR3 is TGTGCCAGCAGCTTGGTACAGGGGTTCCCCGGGTTGACTGAAGCTTTCTTT. Protein product: CASSLVQGFPGLTEAFF.

V gene TRBV6-5 combines with J gene TRBJ2-1; TRBD1 or TRBD2 may be the D gene (5 bases each). Trimming cost V 0 bases and J 11 bases, with 8 bases left between them. Germline V gene data show CDR1 as MNHEY and CDR2 as SVGAGI. There are 12 residues in the CDR3. CDR3 region: CASSYSGTKQFF. In nucleotides, the CDR3 is TGTGCCAGCAGTTACTCAGGGACCAAGCAGTTCTTC.

The V call is TRBV15, the J call TRBJ1-5; no definite D call. There are 12 residues in the CDR3. V gave up 7 bases and J gave up 8 bases, with 12 bases separating them. Germline V gene sequence: CDR1 LNHNV, CDR2 YYDKDF (reference sequence). DNA for the CDR3: TGTGCCACCACCACCCAAGATGAGCCCCAGCATTTT. Its translation: CATTTQDEPQHF.

V usage is TRBV7-3 and J usage is TRBJ1-1, with D possibly TRBD1 on 5 matching bases. This CDR3 is 14 amino acids long. Per germline, CDR1 SGHTA and CDR2 FQGTGA. Trimming pared 2 bases from V and 4 bases from J, leaving 11 bases between. CDR3 sequence reads: CASSLRGPSTEAFF. Written as DNA, the CDR3 is TGTGCCAGCAGCTTACGGGGCCCATCCACTGAAGCTTTCTTT.

The rearrangement links TRBV4-3 to TRBJ2-5, with a weak D call TRBD1 (6 bases). Per the germline V gene, CDR1 is LGHNA and CDR2 is YSLEER. The V end lost 4 bases, the J end lost 5 bases, and 17 bases lay between the germline ends. The CDR3 length is 15 residues. The CDR3 DNA sequence: TGCGCCAGCAGCCGAGGGACACTGGGGACGGAGACCCAGTACTTC. Translating gives CASSRGTLGTETQYF.

The V and J genes are TRBV18 and TRBJ1-3; tentative D call: TRBD1 (5 bases). The CDR3 loop spans 13 amino acids. CDR1 KGHSH and CDR2 LQKENI come from the germline V gene. With 8 bases removed from V and 0 bases from J, the gap between germline ends came to 8 bases. CDR3 coding DNA: TGTGCCAGCCGACAGTCCTCTGGAAACACCATATATTTT. Encoded protein: CASRQSSGNTIYF.

The V and J genes are TRBV10-1 and TRBJ2-5; D remains ambiguous. Germline V gives CDR1 WNHNN, CDR2 SYGVQD (reference sequence). The CDR3 runs 12 residues. V lost 6 bases to trimming and J lost 5 bases, with 10 bases between them. CDR3 in DNA: TGCGCCAGCAGGTCTCCCATGGAGACCCAGTACTTC. This sequence encodes CASRSPMETQYF.